The 8 T cell receptor beta chains given below trace back to one sample, sequenced in a study of blood T cell repertoires in COVID-19 (dated by TCRdb to 2019 to 2021). The library was built by means of the immunoSEQ multiplex PCR assay. The clones in this table, taken by TCRdb from immuneACCESS, are in-frame only. Not every clone is retained; where verified, under half of the shortfall comes from an unresolved V gene, and the cause of the rest is unknown. The sample includes roughly 68,000 clones, with about nine tenths observed a single time. In total, the top ten clones hold less than 0.6% of the sample. The sample was peripheral blood. Receptors originate from a man in his fifties or sixties with COVID-19, enrolled during active disease.

The rearrangement joins TRBV7-2 to TRBJ2-7, with D perhaps TRBD1 (6 bases). The CDR3 length is 14 residues. The V end was cut by 7 bases, the J end by 3 bases, with 16 bases between. Germline lookup yields CDR1 SGHTA and CDR2 FQGNSA. CDR3 in DNA: TGTGCCAGCACCCAGACAGGCCGTTTCTACGAGCAGTACTTC. Protein sequence: CASTQTGRFYEQYF.

The gene calls are TRBV28 and TRBJ1-5; 9 bases fit TRBD1. Trimming at V came to 6 bases and at J to 0 bases, leaving 6 bases not matched to a gene. The germline CDR1 and CDR2 sequences are MDHEN and SYDVKM. This CDR3 region has 16 residues. The CDR3 DNA reads as TGTGCCAGCAGGTATGGACAGGGGTTTAGCAATCAGCCCCAGCATTTT. Translation gives CASRYGQGFSNQPQHF.

The gene calls are TRBV29-1 and TRBJ1-2; 7 nucleotides match TRBD1. CDR3 length: 13 amino acids. J gave up 8 bases and V 6 bases, and 12 bases lay outside the gene matches. CDR1 SQVTM and CDR2 ANQGSEA come from the germline V gene. The CDR3 spells CSVARGQANGYTF. CDR3 in DNA: TGCAGCGTGGCCCGAGGACAGGCAAACGGCTACACCTTC. The whole variable domain, remainder taken from reference TRBV29-1 and TRBJ1-2, is SAVISQKPSRDICQRGTSLTIQCQVDSQVTMMFWYRQQPGQSLTLIATANQGSEATYESGFVIDKFPISRPNLTFSTLTVSNMSPEDSSIYLCSVARGQANGYTFGSGTRLTVV.

V is TRBV30 and J is TRBJ2-3; 7 nucleotides agree with TRBD2. V lost 4 bases to trimming and J lost 4 bases; unmatched junction nucleotides: 11. CDR3 length: 15 residues. From germline, CDR1 is GTSNPN and CDR2 SVGIG (reference sequence). In DNA, the CDR3 is TGTGCCTGGACCCGCACCTGGGGGGGTGCAGATACGCAGTATTTT. Protein sequence: CAWTRTWGGADTQYF. The full variable domain, in which reference TRBV30 and TRBJ2-3 provide the parts outside the CDR3, is SQTIHQWPATLVQPVGSPLSLECTVEGTSNPNLYWYRQAAGRGLQLLFYSVGIGQISSEVPQNLSASRPQDRQFILSSKKLLLSDSGFYLCAWTRTWGGADTQYFGPGTRLTVL.

This clone is a singleton in its sample. The rearrangement joins TRBV24-1 to TRBJ1-3, with 9 nucleotides matching TRBD1. The CDR3 is made up of 17 amino acids. CDR1 is KGHDR, CDR2 SFDVKD, per germline. J gave up 1 base and V 4 bases, and 7 bases lay outside the gene matches. The CDR3 sequence: CATSDWDRVLSGNTIYF. The CDR3 DNA reads as TGTGCCACCAGTGACTGGGACAGGGTCCTTTCTGGAAACACCATATATTTT.

The chain links TRBV7-2 to TRBJ1-1; maybe TRBD1 (6 bases). V was trimmed by 1 base and J by 11 bases, leaving 14 bases between them. The germline gives CDR1 SGHTA, CDR2 FQGNSA. The CDR3 runs 13 residues. CDR3 bases: TGTGCCAGCAGCTTAGACACAGGGAGTAGGGCTTTCTTT. Translated: CASSLDTGSRAFF.

The rearrangement uses TRBV6-5 and TRBJ1-1; 8 nucleotides agree with TRBD1. V lost 7 bases and J lost 5; bases outside the gene matches: 6. The CDR3 length is 13 residues. The germline gives CDR1 MNHEY, CDR2 SVGAGI. CDR3: CASKPGGTTEAFF. The CDR3 DNA follows: TGTGCCAGCAAACCAGGGGGCACGACTGAAGCTTTCTTT.

The chain employs TRBV25-1 and TRBJ1-5, with TRBD1 matching 10 bases. The trim removed 4 bases at V and 5 bases at J, leaving 8 bases unmatched. Germline CDR1 MGHDK, CDR2 SYGVNS. CDR3 length equals 16 residues. The DNA for the CDR3 is TGTGCCAGCAGTGGACTTTCGACAGGGGGCGATCAGCCCCAGCATTTT. Translation gives CASSGLSTGGDQPQHF.